This T cell receptor beta chain was captured by sequencing in a study of T-cell memory formation after mild COVID-19. This clonotype showed up just a few times. Germline lookup yields CDR1 MGHRA and CDR2 YSYEKL. CDR3 length: 17 residues. V lost 1 base and J 6 bases, leaving 21 bases between the germline ends. TCRdb re-called the 5' RACE reads through MiXCR, storing one row per CDR3 protein. The data contain fewer than 200,000 distinct CDR3 sequences, around a fifth of them singletons. The sequenced sample consisted of PBMCs or a T cell subset sorted from them (not recorded which). V and J are TRBV4-1 and TRBJ1-2; D perhaps matches TRBD1 (5 bases). The TCR comes from an adult woman who had mild COVID-19 (a few samples of this study predate the infection). Cell type and time point are not known. This CDR3 is CASSQVGDWQGVDGYTF. CDR3 nucleotides: TGCGCCAGCAGCCAAGTCGGGGACTGGCAGGGAGTAGATGGCTACACCTTC.